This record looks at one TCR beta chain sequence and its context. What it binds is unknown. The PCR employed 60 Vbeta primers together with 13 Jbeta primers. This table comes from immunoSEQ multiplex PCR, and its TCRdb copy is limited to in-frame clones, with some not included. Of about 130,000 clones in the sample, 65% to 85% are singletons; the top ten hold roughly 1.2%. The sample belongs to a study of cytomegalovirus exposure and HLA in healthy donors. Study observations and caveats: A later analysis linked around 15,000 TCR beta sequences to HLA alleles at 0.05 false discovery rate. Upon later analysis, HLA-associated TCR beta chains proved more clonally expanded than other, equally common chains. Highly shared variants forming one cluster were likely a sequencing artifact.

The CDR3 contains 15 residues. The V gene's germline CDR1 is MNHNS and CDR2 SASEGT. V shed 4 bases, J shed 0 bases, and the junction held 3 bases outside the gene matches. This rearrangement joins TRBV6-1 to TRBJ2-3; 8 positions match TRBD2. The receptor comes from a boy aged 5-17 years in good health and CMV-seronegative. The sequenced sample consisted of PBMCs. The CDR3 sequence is CASSAGTRSTDTQYF. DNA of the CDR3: TGTGCCAGCAGTGCCGGGACTAGGAGCACAGATACGCAGTATTTT.